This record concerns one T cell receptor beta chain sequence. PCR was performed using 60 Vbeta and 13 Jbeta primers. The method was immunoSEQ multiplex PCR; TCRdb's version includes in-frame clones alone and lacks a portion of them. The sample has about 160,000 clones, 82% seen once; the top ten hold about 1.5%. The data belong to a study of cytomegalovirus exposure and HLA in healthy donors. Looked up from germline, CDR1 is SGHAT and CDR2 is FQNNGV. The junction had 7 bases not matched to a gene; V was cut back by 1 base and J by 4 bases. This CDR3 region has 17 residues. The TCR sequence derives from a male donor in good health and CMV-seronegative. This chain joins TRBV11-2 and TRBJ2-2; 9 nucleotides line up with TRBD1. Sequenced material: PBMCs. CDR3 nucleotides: TGTGCCAGCAGCTTAGCCGCCGGGACAGGGATCACCGGGGAGCTGTTTTTT. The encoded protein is CASSLAAGTGITGELFF.